These 10 T cell receptor beta chains were all obtained from the same sample, sequenced in a study of OX40 agonist ivuxolimab in advanced cancers. The repertoire was sequenced with immunoSEQ multiplex PCR; TCRdb's copy has only in-frame clones and lacks some. Of around 46,000 clones listed, around four fifths are singletons. The sequenced sample was CD4+ or CD8+ T cells sorted from blood, obtained in a trial of the OX40 agonist ivuxolimab. Every receptor here comes from an adult with an advanced solid tumor such as melanoma, head and neck, liver or kidney cancer.

V is TRBV11-3 and J is TRBJ2-7; TRBD1 aligns across 7 bases. The CDR3 extends over 15 amino acids. Per germline, CDR1 SGHNT and CDR2 YENEEA. V lost 0 bases to trimming and J lost 6 bases; unmatched junction nucleotides: 8. CDR3 nucleotide sequence: TGTGCCAGCAGCTTAGATCTGGGAAGGGGGCGCGAGCAGTACTTC. Encoded protein: CASSLDLGRGREQYF.

Comment on this clone: A far larger clone is off by one base, so a read error is likely. In the same sample, other DNA sequences code for this CDR3. The chain links TRBV5-1 to TRBJ2-1; 7 nucleotides match TRBD1. The length of the CDR3 is 12 residues. Per germline, CDR1 SGHRS and CDR2 YFSETQ. The V segment lost 3 bases and the J segment 8 bases; nucleotides outside the gene matches: 2. The CDR3 DNA reads as TGCGCCAGCAGCTCTCAGGGGGATGAGCAGTTCTTC. Its protein product is CASSSQGDEQFF.

The chain uses TRBV6-1 and TRBJ2-1; 7 positions match TRBD1. V lost 3 bases, J lost 0 bases, and 2 bases stayed unmatched. Germline assignment: CDR1 MNHNS and CDR2 SASEGT. This CDR3 comprises 15 residues. CDR3 sequence reads: CASSEDRSSYNEQFF. CDR3 in DNA: TGTGCCAGCAGTGAGGACAGGAGCTCCTACAATGAGCAGTTCTTC.

The gene calls are TRBV7-3 and TRBJ2-4, with no clear D. Deletions cut 9 bases from V and 4 bases from J, with 1 base between. CDR1 SGHTA and CDR2 FQGTGA come from the germline V gene. The CDR3 is made up of 9 amino acids. CDR3 nucleotides: TGTGCCAGAAAAAACATTCAGTACTTC. It is translated as CARKNIQYF.

V gene TRBV6-1 combines with J gene TRBJ1-2; 7 bases align to TRBD1. CDR1 MNHNS and CDR2 SASEGT come from the germline V gene. This CDR3 is 15 amino acids long. V shed 10 bases and J 4 bases; nucleotides not matched to a gene: 15. CDR3 nucleotides: TGTGCCACTCGACAGGGTCAGGGTATATCCTATGGCTACACCTTC. It encodes CATRQGQGISYGYTF.

In this sample, this clone turned up once. This chain connects TRBV7-9 to TRBJ2-7; D remains unclear. V lost 1 base to trimming and J lost 0 bases, with 13 bases between them. The CDR3 is 16 amino acids. Per germline, CDR1 SEHNR and CDR2 FQNEAQ (reference sequence). The CDR3 spells CASSLGNRLSSYEQYF. CDR3 in DNA: TGTGCCAGCAGCTTAGGTAACCGCCTCAGCTCCTACGAGCAGTACTTC.

The chain carries TRBV7-9 and TRBJ2-1; D is unresolved. The CDR3 runs to 16 residues. Germline values: CDR1 SEHNR, CDR2 FQNEAQ (reference sequence). V shed 1 base and J shed 4 bases, with 14 bases lying between them. The CDR3 region has the DNA TGTGCCAGCAGCTTAGGTGGAGCGCCAGTTTACAATGAGCAGTTCTTC. It specifies CASSLGGAPVYNEQFF.

This chain joins TRBV4-2 and TRBJ2-1; the D gene is possibly TRBD2 (6 bases). V was shortened by 4 bases and J by 7 bases, with 11 bases between the two germline ends. Per the germline V gene, CDR1 is LGHNA and CDR2 is YNFKEQ. The CDR3 runs 13 residues. The CDR3 reads CASSPSRGNEQFF. DNA for the CDR3: TGTGCCAGCAGCCCCTCACGGGGGAATGAGCAGTTCTTC.

This clone was detected only a few times. The same CDR3 also results from other DNA sequences found in this sample. The chain is built from TRBV7-9 and TRBJ2-2; D could derive from TRBD1 or TRBD2 (5 bases each). This CDR3 is 13 amino acids long. Trimming took off 1 base at V and 5 bases at J, with 5 bases between the two ends. From germline, CDR1 is SEHNR and CDR2 FQNEAQ (reference sequence). CDR3 DNA: TGTGCCAGCAGCTTAGGGGGGACCGGGGAGCTGTTTTTT. This sequence encodes CASSLGGTGELFF.

The chain combines TRBV7-8 with TRBJ2-4, with D unclear. This CDR3 comprises 14 residues. V was trimmed by 1 base and J by 7 bases, leaving 11 bases between them. Germline V gives CDR1 SGHVS, CDR2 FQNEAQ. DNA of the CDR3: TGTGCCAGCAGCTTAGGACCGAGACTCAACATTCAGTACTTC. Its translation: CASSLGPRLNIQYF.